The clone carrying this TCR beta chain has ten or more counts. The data are from a study of prognosis after radiotherapy for stage I lung cancer. Turning to the study itself: Among the enrolled patients, fewer than 15 had newly diagnosed primary stage I lung tumors, while about 5 had oligometastatic NSCLC following surgical resection of the primary tumor. Medical inoperability was considered to apply to all enrolled non-small cell lung cancer patients. The tumor was squamous cell carcinoma for about seven patients; for more than ten, it was adenocarcinoma.

Genomic DNA served as the source from which two-round multiplex PCR generated TCR beta CDR3 amplicons. It was primers specific to each TRBV and TRBJ gene that first-round PCR used. TCRdb reprocessed the multiplex PCR reads with MiXCR, giving one entry per CDR3 protein. The sample contains 15,000 to 20,000 distinct CDR3 sequences, 29% of which appear only once. Unmatched junction bases numbered 13, after V lost 1 base and J lost 9 bases. Germline CDR1 and CDR2: SGHVS and FNYEAQ. The CDR3 runs to 18 residues. The sample consisted of PBMCs, taken before or after stereotactic body radiation therapy (not recorded which). The receptor's source is a donor over 45 with non-small cell lung cancer. This rearrangement joins TRBV7-6 to TRBJ2-1; 12 bases fit TRBD2. CDR3 residues: CASSLGVTSGRRVGEQFF. As DNA, the CDR3 is TGTGCCAGCAGCTTAGGGGTAACTAGCGGGAGGAGAGTTGGTGAGCAGTTCTTC. The variable domain in full, completed from reference TRBV7-6 and TRBJ2-1, reads GAGVSQSPRYKVTKRGQDVALRCDPISGHVSLYWYRQALGQGPEFLTYFNYEAQQDKSGLPNDRFSAERPEGSISTLTIQRTEQRDSAMYRCASSLGVTSGRRVGEQFFGPGTRLTVL.